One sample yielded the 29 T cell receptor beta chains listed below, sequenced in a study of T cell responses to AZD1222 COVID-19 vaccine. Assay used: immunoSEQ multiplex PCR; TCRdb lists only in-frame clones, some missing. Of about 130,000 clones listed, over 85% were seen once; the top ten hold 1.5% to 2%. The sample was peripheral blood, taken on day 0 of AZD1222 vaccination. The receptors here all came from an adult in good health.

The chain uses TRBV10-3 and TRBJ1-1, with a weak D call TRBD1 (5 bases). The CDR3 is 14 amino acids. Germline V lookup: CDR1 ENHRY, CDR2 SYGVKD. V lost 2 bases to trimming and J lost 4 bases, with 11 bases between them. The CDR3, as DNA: TGTGCCATCAGTGAGCCGGGGGGACCCACTGAAGCTTTCTTT. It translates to CAISEPGGPTEAFF.

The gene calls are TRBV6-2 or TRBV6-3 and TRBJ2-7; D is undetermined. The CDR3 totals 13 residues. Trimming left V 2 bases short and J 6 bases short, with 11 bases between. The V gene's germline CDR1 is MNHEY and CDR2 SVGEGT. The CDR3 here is CASSYGGVLEQYF. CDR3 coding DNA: TGTGCCAGCAGTTACGGTGGGGTCCTCGAGCAGTACTTC.

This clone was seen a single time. The CDR3 coding sequence is TGTGCCAGCAGTGCCAAGACAGGGGGGATGAACACTGAAGCTTTCTTT. Residues: CASSAKTGGMNTEAFF. This chain uses TRBV6-1 with TRBJ1-1; 9 bases agree with TRBD1. The CDR3 is 16 amino acids. J gave up 0 bases and V 4 bases, and 6 bases lay outside the gene matches. Germline V gene data show CDR1 as MNHNS and CDR2 as SASEGT.

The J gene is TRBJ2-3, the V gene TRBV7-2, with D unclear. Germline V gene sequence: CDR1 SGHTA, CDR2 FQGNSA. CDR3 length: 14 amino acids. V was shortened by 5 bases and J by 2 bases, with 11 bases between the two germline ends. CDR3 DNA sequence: TGTGCCAGCAGCCCTCGGGCCGACACAGATACGCAGTATTTT. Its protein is CASSPRADTDTQYF.

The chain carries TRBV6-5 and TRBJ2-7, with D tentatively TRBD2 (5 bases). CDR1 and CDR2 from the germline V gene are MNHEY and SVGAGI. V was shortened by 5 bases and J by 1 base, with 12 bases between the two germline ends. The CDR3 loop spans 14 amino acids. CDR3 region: CASSPVRGSYEQYF. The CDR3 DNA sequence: TGTGCCAGCAGTCCCGTCCGAGGGTCCTACGAGCAGTACTTC.

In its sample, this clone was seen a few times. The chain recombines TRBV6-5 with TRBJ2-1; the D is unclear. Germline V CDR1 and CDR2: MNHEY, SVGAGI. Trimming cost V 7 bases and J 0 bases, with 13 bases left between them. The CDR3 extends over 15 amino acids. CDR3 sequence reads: CASTGTAGSYNEQFF. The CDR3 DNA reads TGTGCCAGCACCGGAACGGCAGGCTCCTACAATGAGCAGTTCTTC.

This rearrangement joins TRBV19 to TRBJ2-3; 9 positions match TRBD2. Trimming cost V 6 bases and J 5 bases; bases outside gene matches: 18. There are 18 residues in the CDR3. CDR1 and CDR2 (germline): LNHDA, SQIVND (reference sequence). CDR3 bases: TGTGCCAGTAGCTCGGCGGGAGGGCGGCTCATCGTAGGAGATACGCAGTATTTT. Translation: CASSSAGGRLIVGDTQYF. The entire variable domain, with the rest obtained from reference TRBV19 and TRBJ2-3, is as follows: DGGITQSPKYLFRKEGQNVTLSCEQNLNHDAMYWYRQDPGQGLRLIYYSQIVNDFQKGDIAEGYSVSREKKESFPLTVTSAQKNPTAFYLCASSSAGGRLIVGDTQYFGPGTRLTVL.

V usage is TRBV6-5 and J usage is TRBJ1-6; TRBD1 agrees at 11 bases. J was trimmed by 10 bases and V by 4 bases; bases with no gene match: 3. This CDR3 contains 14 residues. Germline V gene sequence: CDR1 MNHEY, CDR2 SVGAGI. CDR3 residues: CASSSWDRGSPLHF. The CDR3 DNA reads TGTGCCAGCAGTTCCTGGGACAGGGGGTCACCCCTCCACTTT.

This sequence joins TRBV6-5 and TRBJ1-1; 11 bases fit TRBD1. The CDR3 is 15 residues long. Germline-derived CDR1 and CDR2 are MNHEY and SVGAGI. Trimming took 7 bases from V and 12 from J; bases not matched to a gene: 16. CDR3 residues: CASTHDVRGTGGSFF. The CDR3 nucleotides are TGTGCCAGCACCCACGACGTTCGCGGGACAGGGGGATCTTTCTTT.

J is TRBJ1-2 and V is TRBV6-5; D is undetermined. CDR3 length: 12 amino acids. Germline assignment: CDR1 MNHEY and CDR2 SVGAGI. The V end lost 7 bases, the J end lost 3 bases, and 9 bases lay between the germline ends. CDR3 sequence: CASMAEHYGYTF. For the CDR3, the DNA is TGTGCCAGCATGGCGGAGCACTATGGCTACACCTTC.

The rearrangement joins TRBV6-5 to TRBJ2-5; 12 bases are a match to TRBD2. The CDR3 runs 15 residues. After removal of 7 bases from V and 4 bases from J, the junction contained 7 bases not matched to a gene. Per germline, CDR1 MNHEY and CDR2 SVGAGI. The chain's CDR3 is CASTPTSGGSETQYF. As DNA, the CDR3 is TGTGCCAGCACCCCGACTAGCGGGGGTTCAGAGACCCAGTACTTC.

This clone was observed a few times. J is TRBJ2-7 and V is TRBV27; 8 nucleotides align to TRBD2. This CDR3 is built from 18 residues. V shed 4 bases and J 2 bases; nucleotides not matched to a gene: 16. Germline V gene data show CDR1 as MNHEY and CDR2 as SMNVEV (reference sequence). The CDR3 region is CASSWVGGVQAGAYEQYF. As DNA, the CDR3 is TGTGCCAGCAGTTGGGTAGGAGGGGTGCAAGCGGGAGCCTACGAGCAGTACTTC.

This CDR3 reads CASSIAARDMYEQYF. The CDR3 bases are TGTGCCAGTAGTATAGCCGCCCGAGATATGTACGAGCAGTACTTC. The chain is built from TRBV19 and TRBJ2-7; D call uncertain. The V end was cut by 1 base, the J end by 4 bases, with 14 bases between. The CDR3 has 15 residues. The germline gives CDR1 LNHDA, CDR2 SQIVND (reference sequence).

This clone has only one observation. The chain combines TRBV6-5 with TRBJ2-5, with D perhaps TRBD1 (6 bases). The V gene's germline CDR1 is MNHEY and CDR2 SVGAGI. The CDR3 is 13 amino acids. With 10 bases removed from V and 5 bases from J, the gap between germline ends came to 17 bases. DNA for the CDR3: TGTGCCACCAAGGGGGTTAGGGGGGAGACCCAGTACTTC. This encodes CATKGVRGETQYF.

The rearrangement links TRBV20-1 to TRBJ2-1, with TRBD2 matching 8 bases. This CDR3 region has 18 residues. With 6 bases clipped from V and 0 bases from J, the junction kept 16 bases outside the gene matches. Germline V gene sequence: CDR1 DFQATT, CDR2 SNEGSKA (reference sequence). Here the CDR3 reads CSASPAGVPVRSYNEQFF. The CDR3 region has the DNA TGCAGTGCGAGTCCAGCGGGAGTCCCTGTACGCTCCTACAATGAGCAGTTCTTC.

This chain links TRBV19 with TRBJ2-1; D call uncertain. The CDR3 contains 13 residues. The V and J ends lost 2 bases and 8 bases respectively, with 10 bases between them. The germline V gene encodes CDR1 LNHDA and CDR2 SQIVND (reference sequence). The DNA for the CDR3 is TGTGCCAGTAGTATAACCTACACCGATGAGCAGTTCTTC. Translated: CASSITYTDEQFF.

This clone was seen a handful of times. This CDR3 is CASSYGYTIYF. The CDR3 DNA is TGTGCCAGCAGTTACGGGTACACCATATATTTT. The chain uses TRBV6-5 and TRBJ1-3; D gene uncertain. Germline-derived CDR1 and CDR2 are MNHEY and SVGAGI. Between the trimmed V and J ends, which lost 2 bases and 8 bases, there was a span of 4 bases. The CDR3 consists of 11 residues.

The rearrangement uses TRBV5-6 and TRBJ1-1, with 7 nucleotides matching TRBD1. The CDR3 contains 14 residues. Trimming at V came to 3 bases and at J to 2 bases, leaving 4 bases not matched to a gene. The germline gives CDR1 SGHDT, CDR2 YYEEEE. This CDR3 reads CASSWRDSNTEAFF. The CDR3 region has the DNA TGTGCCAGCAGCTGGAGGGACAGCAACACTGAAGCTTTCTTT.

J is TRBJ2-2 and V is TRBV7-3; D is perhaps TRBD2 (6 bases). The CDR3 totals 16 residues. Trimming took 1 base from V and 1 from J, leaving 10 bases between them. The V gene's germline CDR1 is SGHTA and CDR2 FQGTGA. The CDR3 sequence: CASSLSPAGNTGELFF. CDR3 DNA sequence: TGTGCCAGCAGCTTAAGCCCAGCGGGGAACACCGGGGAGCTGTTTTTT.

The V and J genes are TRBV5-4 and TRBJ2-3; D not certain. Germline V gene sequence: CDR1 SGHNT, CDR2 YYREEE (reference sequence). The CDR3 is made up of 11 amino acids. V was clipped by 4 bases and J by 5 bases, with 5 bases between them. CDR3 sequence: CASSLGDTQYF. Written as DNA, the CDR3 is TGTGCCAGCAGCCTTGGAGATACGCAGTATTTT.

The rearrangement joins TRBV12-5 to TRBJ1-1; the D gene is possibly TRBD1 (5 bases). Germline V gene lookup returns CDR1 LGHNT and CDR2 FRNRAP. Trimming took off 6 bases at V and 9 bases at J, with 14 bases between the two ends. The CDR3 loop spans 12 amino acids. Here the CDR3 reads CASGSSGEKAFF. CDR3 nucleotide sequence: TGTGCTAGTGGGAGCTCGGGGGAAAAAGCTTTCTTT.

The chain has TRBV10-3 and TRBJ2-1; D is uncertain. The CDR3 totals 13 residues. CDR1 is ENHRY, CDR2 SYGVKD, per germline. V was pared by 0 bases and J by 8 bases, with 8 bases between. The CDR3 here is CAISESIVDEQFF. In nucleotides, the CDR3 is TGTGCCATCAGTGAGTCGATTGTTGATGAGCAGTTCTTC.

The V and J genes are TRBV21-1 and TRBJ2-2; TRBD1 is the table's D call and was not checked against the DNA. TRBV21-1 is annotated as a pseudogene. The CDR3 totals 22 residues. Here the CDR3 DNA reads TGTGCCAGCAGCAACTATGACAGAACCACTTATCAGGGTCCCACGAACACCGGGGAGCTGTTTTTT. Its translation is CASSNYDRTTYQGPTNTGELFF.

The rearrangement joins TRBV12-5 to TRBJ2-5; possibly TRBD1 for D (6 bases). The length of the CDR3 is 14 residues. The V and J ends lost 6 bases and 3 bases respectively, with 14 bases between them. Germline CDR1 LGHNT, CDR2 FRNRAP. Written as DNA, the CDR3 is TGTGCTAGTGGAACCGGGACACAAGAAGAGACCCAGTACTTC. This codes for CASGTGTQEETQYF.

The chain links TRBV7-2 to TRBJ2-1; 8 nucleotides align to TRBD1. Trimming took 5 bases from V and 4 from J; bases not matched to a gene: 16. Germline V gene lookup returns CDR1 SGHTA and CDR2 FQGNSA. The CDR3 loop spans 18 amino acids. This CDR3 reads CASSRDRGVRRRYNEQFF. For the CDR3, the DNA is TGTGCCAGCAGCAGAGACAGGGGAGTTAGGCGTCGATACAATGAGCAGTTCTTC.

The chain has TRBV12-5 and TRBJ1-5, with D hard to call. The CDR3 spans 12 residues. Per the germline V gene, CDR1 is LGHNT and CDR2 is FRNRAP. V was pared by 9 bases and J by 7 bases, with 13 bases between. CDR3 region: CASRTLAQPQHF. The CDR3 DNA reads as TGTGCTAGCAGGACTCTGGCGCAGCCCCAGCATTTT.

The CDR3 here is CASTSRGSYGYTF. As DNA, the CDR3 is TGTGCCAGTACCTCCCGGGGTTCCTATGGCTACACCTTC. V is TRBV19 and J is TRBJ1-2; no firm D call. Deletions cut 7 bases from V and 4 bases from J, with 13 bases between. CDR3 length equals 13 residues. Per germline, CDR1 LNHDA and CDR2 SQIVND (reference sequence). The whole variable domain, filled in from reference TRBV19 and TRBJ1-2, reads DGGITQSPKYLFRKEGQNVTLSCEQNLNHDAMYWYRQDPGQGLRLIYYSQIVNDFQKGDIAEGYSVSREKKESFPLTVTSAQKNPTAFYLCASTSRGSYGYTFGSGTRLTVV.

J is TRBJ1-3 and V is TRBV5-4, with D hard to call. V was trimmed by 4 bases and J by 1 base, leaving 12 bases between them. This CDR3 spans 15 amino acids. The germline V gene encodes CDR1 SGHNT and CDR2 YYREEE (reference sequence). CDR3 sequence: CASSLGRGSGNTIYF. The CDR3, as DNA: TGTGCCAGCAGCCTAGGGCGAGGGTCTGGAAACACCATATATTTT. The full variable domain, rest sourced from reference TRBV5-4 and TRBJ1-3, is ETGVTQSPTHLIKTRGQQVTLRCSSQSGHNTVSWYQQALGQGPQFIFQYYREEENGRGNFPPRFSGLQFPNYSSELNVNALELDDSALYLCASSLGRGSGNTIYFGEGSWLTVV.

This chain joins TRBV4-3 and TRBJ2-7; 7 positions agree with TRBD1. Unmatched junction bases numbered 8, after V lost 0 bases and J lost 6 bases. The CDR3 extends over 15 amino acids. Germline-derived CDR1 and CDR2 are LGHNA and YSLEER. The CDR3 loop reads CASSQDLRDSSEQYF. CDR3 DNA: TGCGCCAGCAGCCAAGATTTAAGGGACAGTTCCGAGCAGTACTTC.